This T cell receptor beta chain was retrieved from a study of blood T cell repertoires in COVID-19. Study-level information: Material from acute and convalescent COVID-19 was sourced from the United States, Italy and Spain. The cDNA or gDNA used as material had been derived from T cells, B-cell-depleted T cells, or PBMCs.

Original methodology: Estimated nucleated cell counts came from reference gene primer amplification. Data came from immunoSEQ multiplex PCR; TCRdb stores just in-frame clones and leaves some out. Clone size and the V and J calls come from that table; the DNA yielded D and trimming. This table holds about 270,000 clones, more than 65% found once. The germline gives CDR1 MNHEY, CDR2 SVGAGI. The CDR3 has 14 amino acids. J lost 8 bases, V lost 6 bases, and 9 bases had no gene match. The sequence was collected from a woman aged 18-29 years with acute or convalescent COVID-19. The sequenced sample was peripheral blood. V is TRBV6-5 and J is TRBJ1-4; 7 bases are a match to TRBD1. The CDR3 loop reads CASRSDRVGEKLFF. Written as DNA, the CDR3 is TGTGCCAGCAGATCCGACAGGGTAGGAGAAAAACTGTTTTTT.